The subject of this entry is one T cell receptor beta chain. The target antigen is unknown. The data originate from a study of blood T cells in healthy people across ages. Per-sample PBMC isolation yielded at least 6.5 million cells. Using a J-beta primer mix together with a sample-barcoded 5' primer, a second PCR was run for roughly 7 to 12 cycles. TCRdb reprocessed the 5' RACE reads via MiXCR and lists one record per CDR3 protein. This table has more than 450,000 distinct CDR3 sequences, roughly a quarter appearing once. Findings and limits, study-wide: Diversity of TCR beta per million T cells declined in a roughly linear way with age.

Trimming left V 5 bases short and J 7 bases short, with 14 bases between. The germline gives CDR1 SGHAT, CDR2 FQNNGV. The CDR3 totals 14 residues. The data also belong to a second study, concerning T cells of mothers and their children.

This receptor was taken from a boy aged 2-9 years in good health. The source material was blood. J is TRBJ1-4 and V is TRBV11-2; D is possibly TRBD1 (5 bases). CDR3 loop: CASSPGMGGEKLFF. CDR3 DNA: TGTGCCAGCAGCCCAGGGATGGGAGGTGAAAAACTGTTTTTT.